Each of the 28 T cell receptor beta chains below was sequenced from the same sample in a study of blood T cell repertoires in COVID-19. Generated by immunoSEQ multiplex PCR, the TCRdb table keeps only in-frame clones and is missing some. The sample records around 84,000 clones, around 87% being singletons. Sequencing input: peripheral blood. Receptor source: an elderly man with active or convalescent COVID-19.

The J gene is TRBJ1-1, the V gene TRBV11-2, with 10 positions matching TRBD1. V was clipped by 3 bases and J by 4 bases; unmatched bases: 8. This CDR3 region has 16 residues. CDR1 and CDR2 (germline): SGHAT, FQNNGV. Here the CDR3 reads CASSFVDRGHGTEAFF. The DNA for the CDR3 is TGTGCCAGCAGCTTCGTCGACAGGGGGCATGGCACTGAAGCTTTCTTT.

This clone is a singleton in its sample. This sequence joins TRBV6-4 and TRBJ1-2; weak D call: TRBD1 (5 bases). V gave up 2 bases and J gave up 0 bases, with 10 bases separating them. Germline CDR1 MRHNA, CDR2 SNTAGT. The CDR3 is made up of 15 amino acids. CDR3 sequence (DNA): TGTGCCAGCAGTGACACGAGCAGGGCTAACTATGGCTACACCTTC. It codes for CASSDTSRANYGYTF.

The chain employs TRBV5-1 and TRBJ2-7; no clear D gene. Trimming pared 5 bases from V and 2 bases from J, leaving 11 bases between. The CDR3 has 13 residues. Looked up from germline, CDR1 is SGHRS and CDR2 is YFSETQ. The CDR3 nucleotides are TGCGCCAGCAGTCGCGATTACCCCTACGAGCAGTACGTC. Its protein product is CASSRDYPYEQYV.

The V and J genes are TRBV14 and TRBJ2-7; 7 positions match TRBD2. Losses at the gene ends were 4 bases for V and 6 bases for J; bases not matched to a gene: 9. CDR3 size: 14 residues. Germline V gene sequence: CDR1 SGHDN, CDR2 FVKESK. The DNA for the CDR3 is TGTGCCAGCAGCCTCAGCGGGGTTCCGGCCGAGCAGTACGTC. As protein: CASSLSGVPAEQYV.

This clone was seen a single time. The CDR3 region is CASSGQQGLDGYTF. Written as DNA, the CDR3 is TGTGCCAGCAGCGGACAACAGGGTCTAGATGGCTACACCTTC. The chain combines TRBV5-6 with TRBJ1-2, with D possibly being TRBD1 (6 bases). The CDR3 is 14 amino acids. Germline CDR1 SGHDT, CDR2 YYEEEE. Trimming stripped 4 bases from V and 6 bases from J, with 16 bases between.

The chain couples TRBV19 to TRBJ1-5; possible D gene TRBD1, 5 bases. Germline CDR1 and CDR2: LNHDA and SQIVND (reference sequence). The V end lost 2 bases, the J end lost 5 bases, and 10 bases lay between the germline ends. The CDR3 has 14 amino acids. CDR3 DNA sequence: TGTGCCAGTAGTATATTCAGGGACTATCAGCCCCAGCATTTT. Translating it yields CASSIFRDYQPQHF.

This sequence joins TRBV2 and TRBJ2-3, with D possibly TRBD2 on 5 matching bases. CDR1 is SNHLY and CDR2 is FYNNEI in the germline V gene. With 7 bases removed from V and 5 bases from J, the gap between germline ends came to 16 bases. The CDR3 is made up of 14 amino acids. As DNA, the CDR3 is TGTGCCAGCACAGAAAGTCGGGCGGGAGATACGCAGTATTTT. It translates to CASTESRAGDTQYF.

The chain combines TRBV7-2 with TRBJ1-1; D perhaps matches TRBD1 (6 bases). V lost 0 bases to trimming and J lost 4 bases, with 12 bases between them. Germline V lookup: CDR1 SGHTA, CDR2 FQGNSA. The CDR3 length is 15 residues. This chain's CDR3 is CASSLAGGWATEAFF. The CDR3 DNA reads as TGTGCCAGCAGCTTAGCTGGGGGCTGGGCCACTGAAGCTTTCTTT.

The CDR3 nucleotides read TGTGCCAGCAAACCGGGGGGCAGGACAGAAGCTTTCTTT. Its protein product is CASKPGGRTEAFF. The chain recombines TRBV12-3 or TRBV12-4 with TRBJ1-1; a possible D gene is TRBD1 (6 bases). Trimming cost V 7 bases and J 8 bases, with 17 bases left between them. This CDR3 comprises 13 residues.

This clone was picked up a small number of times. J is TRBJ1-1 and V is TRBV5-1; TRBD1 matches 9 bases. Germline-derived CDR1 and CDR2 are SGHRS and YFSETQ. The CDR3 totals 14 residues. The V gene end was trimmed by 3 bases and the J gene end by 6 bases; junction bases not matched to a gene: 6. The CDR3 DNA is TGCGCCAGCAGCTCCGGGACAGGGTTCGCTGAAGCTTTCTTT. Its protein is CASSSGTGFAEAFF.

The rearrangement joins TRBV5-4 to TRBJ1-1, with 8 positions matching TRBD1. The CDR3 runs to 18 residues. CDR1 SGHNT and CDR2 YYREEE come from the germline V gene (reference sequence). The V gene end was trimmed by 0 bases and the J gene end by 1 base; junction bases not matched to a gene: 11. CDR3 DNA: TGTGCCAGCAGCTTGGCGCCAGGGGGCAGTTTTCGGAACACTGAAGCTTTCTTT. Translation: CASSLAPGGSFRNTEAFF.

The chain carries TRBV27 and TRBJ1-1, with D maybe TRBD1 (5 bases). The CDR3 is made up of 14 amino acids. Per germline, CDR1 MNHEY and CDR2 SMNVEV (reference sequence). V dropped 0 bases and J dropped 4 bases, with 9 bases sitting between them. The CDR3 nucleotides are TGTGCCAGCAGTTTATCATGGCAGGGCACTGAAGCTTTCTTT. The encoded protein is CASSLSWQGTEAFF.

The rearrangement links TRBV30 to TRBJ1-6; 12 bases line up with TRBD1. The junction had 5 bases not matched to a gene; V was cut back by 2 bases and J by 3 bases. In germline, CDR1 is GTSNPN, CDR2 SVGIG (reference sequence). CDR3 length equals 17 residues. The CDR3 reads CAWSTGTGGFYNSPLHF. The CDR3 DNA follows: TGTGCCTGGAGTACCGGGACAGGGGGCTTCTATAATTCACCCCTCCACTTT.

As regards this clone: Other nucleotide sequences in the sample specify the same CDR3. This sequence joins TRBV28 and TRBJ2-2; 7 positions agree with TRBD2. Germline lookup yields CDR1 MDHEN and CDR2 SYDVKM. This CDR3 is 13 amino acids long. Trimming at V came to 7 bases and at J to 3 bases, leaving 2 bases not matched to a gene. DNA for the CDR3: TGTGCCAGCAACCGGGGGGACACCGGGGAGCTGTTTTTT. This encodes CASNRGDTGELFF.

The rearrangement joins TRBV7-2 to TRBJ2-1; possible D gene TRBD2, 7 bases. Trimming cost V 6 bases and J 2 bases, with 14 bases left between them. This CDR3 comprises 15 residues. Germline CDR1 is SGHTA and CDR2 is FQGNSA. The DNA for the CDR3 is TGTGCCAGCAGGTGGGGGGGCGACACCTACAATGAGCAGTTCTTC. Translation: CASRWGGDTYNEQFF.

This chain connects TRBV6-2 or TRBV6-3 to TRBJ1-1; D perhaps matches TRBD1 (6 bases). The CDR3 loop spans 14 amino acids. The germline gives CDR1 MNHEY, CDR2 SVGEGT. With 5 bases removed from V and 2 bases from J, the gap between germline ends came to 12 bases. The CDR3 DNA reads TGTGCCAGCAGTACCCTAGGGGGAAACACTGAAGCTTTCTTT. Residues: CASSTLGGNTEAFF.

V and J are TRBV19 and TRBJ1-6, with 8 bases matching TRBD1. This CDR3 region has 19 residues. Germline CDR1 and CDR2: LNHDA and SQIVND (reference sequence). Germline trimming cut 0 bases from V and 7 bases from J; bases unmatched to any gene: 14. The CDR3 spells CASSIDISHNPGGNSPLHF. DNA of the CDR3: TGTGCCAGTAGTATAGACATCTCCCACAATCCAGGGGGCAATTCACCCCTCCACTTT.

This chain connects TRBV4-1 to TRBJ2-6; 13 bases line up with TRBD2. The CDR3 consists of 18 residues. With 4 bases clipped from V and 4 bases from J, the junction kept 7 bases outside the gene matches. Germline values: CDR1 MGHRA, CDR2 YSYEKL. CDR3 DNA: TGCGCCAGCAGCCGAGGACTAGCGGGAGCGGGAGGGGCCAACGTCCTGACTTTC. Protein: CASSRGLAGAGGANVLTF.

CDR3 loop: CAWGPGTGYEQYV. The CDR3 bases are TGTGCCTGGGGACCCGGGACAGGGTACGAGCAGTACGTC. The V and J genes are TRBV30 and TRBJ2-7, with 9 bases aligning to TRBD1. J gave up 4 bases and V 5 bases, and 6 bases lay outside the gene matches. The CDR3 sequence is 13 residues long. Germline V lookup: CDR1 GTSNPN, CDR2 SVGIG (reference sequence).

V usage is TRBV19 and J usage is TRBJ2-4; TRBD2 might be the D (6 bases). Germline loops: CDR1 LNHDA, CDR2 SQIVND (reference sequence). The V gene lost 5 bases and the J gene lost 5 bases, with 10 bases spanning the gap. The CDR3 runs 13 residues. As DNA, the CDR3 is TGTGCCAGTAGTCGGGGAGGCGAAAACATTCAGTACTTC. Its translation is CASSRGGENIQYF.

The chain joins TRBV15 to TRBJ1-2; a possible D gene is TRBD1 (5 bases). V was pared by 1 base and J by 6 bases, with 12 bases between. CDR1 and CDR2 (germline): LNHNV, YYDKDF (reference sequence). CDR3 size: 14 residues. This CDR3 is CATSRAGSGHGYTF. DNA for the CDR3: TGTGCCACCAGCAGAGCAGGGTCTGGTCATGGCTACACCTTC. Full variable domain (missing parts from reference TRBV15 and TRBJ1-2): DAMVIQNPRYQVTQFGKPVTLSCSQTLNHNVMYWYQQKSSQAPKLLFHYYDKDFNNEADTPDNFQSRRPNTSFCFLDIRSPGLGDTAMYLCATSRAGSGHGYTFGSGTRLTVV.

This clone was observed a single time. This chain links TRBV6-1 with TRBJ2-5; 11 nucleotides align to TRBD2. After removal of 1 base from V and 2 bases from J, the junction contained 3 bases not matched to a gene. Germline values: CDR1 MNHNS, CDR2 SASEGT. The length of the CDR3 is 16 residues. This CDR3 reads CASSEGLAGGQETQYF. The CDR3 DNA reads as TGTGCCAGCAGTGAAGGGCTAGCGGGGGGACAAGAGACCCAGTACTTC.

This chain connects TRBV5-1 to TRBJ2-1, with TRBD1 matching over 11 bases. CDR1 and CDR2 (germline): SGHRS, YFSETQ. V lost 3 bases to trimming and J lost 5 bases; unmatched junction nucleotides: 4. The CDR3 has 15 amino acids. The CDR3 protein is CASSWTGGFDNEQFF. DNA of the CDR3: TGCGCCAGCAGCTGGACAGGGGGCTTCGACAATGAGCAGTTCTTC.

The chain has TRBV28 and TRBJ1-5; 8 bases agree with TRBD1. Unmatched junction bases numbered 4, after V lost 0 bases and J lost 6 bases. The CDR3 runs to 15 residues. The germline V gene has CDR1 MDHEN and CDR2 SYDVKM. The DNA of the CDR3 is TGTGCCAGCAGTTTATGGCAGGGGGCGGTTCAGCCCCAGCATTTT. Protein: CASSLWQGAVQPQHF.

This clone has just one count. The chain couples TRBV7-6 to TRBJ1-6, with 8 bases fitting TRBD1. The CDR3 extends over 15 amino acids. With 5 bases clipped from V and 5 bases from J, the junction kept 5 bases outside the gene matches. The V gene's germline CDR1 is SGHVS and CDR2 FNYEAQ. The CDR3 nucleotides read TGTGCCAGCAGCAGCATGACAGGGGATAATTCACCCCTCCACTTT. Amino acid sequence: CASSSMTGDNSPLHF.

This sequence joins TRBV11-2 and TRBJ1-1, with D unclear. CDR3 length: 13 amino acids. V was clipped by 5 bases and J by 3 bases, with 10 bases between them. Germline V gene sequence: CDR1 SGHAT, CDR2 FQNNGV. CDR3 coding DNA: TGTGCCAGCAGCCCGGTTTCGTACACTGAAGCTTTCTTT. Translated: CASSPVSYTEAFF.

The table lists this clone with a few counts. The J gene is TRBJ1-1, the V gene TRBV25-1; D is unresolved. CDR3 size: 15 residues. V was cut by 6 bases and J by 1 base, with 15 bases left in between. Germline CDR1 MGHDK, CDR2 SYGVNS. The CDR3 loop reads CASRTAGVRNTEAFF. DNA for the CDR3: TGTGCCAGCAGGACGGCCGGGGTAAGGAACACTGAAGCTTTCTTT.

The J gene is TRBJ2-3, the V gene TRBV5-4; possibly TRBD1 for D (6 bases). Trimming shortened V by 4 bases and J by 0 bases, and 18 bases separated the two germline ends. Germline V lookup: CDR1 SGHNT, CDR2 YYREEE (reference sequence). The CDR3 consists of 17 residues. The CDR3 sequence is CASSPTRGRASTDTQYF. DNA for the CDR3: TGTGCCAGCAGCCCCACGAGGGGGAGAGCTAGCACAGATACGCAGTATTTT.